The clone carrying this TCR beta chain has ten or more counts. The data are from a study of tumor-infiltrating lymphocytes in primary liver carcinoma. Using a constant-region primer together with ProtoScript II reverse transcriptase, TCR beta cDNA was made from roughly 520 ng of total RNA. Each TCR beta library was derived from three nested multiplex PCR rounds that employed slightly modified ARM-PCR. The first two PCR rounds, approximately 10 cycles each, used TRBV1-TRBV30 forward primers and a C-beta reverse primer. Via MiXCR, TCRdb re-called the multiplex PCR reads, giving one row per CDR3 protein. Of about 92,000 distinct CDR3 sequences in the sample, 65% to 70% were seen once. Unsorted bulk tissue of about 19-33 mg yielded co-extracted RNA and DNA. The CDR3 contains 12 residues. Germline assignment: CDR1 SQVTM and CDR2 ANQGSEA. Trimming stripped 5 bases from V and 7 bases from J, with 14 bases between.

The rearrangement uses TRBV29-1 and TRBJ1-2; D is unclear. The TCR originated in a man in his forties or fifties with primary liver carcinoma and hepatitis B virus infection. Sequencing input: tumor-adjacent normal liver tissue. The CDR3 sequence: CSVWIWEVGYTF. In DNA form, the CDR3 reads TGCAGCGTTTGGATATGGGAGGTTGGCTACACCTTC.